This T cell receptor (beta chain) was identified during a study of glioma-infiltrating T cells after dendritic cell vaccination. As for the study in general: Patients had newly diagnosed or recurrent glioblastoma and received dendritic cell vaccines.

This CDR3 spans 16 amino acids. Germline CDR1 reads MGHRA; CDR2 reads YSYEKL. V was clipped by 1 base and J by 5 bases, with 17 bases between them. Noted time point: after dendritic cell vaccination, including at tumor progression/relapse. Up to 2 ug genomic DNA was used for TCRB CDR3 amplification. Profiled with immunoSEQ multiplex PCR; TCRdb holds only in-frame clones, not every one. Seen here are roughly 62,000 clones, 70% to 85% observed once, and the top ten hold 15% to 18%. The TCR originated in a human donor with glioblastoma. The V call is TRBV4-1, the J call TRBJ1-1; tentative D call: TRBD1 (5 bases). Sequencing used blood, obtained after dendritic cell vaccination. The CDR3, as DNA: TGCGCCAGCAGCCAAGTAATAGGGGCGATCGGGACTGAAGCTTTCTTT. Its protein is CASSQVIGAIGTEAFF.